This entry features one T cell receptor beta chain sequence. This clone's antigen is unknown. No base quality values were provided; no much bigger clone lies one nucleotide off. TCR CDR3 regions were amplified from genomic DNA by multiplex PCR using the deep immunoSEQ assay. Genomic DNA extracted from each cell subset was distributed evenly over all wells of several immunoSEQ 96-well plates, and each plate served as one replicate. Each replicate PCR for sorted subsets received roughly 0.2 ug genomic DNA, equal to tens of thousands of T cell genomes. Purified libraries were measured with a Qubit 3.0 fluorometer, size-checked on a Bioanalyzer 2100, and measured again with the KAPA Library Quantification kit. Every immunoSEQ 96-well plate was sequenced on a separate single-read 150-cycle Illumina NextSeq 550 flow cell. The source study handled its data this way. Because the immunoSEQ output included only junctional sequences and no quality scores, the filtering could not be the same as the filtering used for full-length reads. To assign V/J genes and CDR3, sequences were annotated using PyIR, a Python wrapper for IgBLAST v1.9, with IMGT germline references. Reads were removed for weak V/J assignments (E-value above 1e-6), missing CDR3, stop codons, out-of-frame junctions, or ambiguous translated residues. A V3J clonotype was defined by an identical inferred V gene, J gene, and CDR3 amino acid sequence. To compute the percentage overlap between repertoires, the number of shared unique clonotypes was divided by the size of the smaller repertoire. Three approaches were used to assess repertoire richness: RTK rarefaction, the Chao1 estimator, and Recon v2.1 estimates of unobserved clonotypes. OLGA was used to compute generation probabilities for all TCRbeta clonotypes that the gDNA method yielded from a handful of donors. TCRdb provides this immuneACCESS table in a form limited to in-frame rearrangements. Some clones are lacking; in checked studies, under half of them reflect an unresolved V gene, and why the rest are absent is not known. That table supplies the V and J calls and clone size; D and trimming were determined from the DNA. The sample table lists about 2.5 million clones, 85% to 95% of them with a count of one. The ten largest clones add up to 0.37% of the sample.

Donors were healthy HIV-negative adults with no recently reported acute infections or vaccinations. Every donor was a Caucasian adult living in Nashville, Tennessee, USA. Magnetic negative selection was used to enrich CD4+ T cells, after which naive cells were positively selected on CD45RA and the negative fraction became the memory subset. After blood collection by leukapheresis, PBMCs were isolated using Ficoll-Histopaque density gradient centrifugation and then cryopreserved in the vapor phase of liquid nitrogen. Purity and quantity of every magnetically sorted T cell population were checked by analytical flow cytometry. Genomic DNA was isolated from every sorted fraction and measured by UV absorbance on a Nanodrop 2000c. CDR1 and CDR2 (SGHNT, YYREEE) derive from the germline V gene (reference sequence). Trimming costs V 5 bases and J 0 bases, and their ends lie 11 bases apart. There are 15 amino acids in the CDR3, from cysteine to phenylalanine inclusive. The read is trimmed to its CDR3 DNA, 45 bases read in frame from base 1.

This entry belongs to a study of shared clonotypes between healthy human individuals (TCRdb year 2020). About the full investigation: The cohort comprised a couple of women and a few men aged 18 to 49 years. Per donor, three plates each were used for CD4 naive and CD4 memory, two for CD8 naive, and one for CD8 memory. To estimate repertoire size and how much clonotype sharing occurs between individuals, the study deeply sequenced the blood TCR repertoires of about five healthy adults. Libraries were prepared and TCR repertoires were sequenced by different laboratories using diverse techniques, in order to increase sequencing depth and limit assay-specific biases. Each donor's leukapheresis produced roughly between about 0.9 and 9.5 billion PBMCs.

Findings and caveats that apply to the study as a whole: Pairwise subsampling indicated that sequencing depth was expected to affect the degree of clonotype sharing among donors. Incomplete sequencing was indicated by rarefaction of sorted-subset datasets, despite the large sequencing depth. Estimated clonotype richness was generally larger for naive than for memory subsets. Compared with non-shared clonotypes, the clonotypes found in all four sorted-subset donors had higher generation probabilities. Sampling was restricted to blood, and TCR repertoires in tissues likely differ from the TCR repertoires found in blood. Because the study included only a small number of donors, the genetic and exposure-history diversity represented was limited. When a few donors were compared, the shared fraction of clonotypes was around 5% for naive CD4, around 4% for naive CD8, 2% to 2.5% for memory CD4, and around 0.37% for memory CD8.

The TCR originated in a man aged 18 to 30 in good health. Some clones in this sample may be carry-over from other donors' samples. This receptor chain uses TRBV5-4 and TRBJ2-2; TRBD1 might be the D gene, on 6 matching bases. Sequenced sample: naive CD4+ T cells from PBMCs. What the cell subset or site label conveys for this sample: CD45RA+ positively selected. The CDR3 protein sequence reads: CASSSGTPNTGELFF. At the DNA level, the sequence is TGTGCCAGCAGTTCCGGGACACCGAACACCGGGGAGCTGTTTTTT.